The 21 T cell receptor beta chains presented below share a single source sample, sequenced in a study of cytomegalovirus exposure and HLA in healthy donors. Researchers ran the PCR with 60 Vbeta and 13 Jbeta primers. The method was immunoSEQ multiplex PCR; TCRdb's version includes in-frame clones alone and lacks a portion of them. This sample's table has about 91,000 clones. Input material: PBMCs. These receptors all stem from a woman in her twenties or thirties in good health and CMV-seronegative.

V gene TRBV19 combines with J gene TRBJ1-2; 8 nucleotides match TRBD1. The germline V gene encodes CDR1 LNHDA and CDR2 SQIVND (reference sequence). The V segment lost 5 bases and the J segment 6 bases; nucleotides outside the gene matches: 8. This CDR3 contains 14 residues. The CDR3 sequence: CASSLGQGRDGYTF. CDR3 DNA sequence: TGTGCCAGTAGTCTAGGACAGGGACGTGATGGCTACACCTTC.

The V gene is TRBV28, the J gene TRBJ2-1, with D tentatively TRBD1 (6 bases). Trimming shortened V by 3 bases and J by 7 bases, and 7 bases separated the two germline ends. There are 12 residues in the CDR3. CDR1 and CDR2 from the germline V gene are MDHEN and SYDVKM. This chain's CDR3 is CASSFRGNEQFF. Written as DNA, the CDR3 is TGTGCCAGCAGTTTTAGGGGGAATGAGCAGTTCTTC.

The rearrangement joins TRBV7-9 to TRBJ1-5, with TRBD1 matching over 7 bases. J lost 3 bases, V lost 3 bases, and 2 bases had no gene match. This CDR3 is 14 amino acids long. Germline CDR1 is SEHNR and CDR2 is FQNEAQ (reference sequence). CDR3: CASSFTGVNQPQHF. The CDR3 DNA reads TGTGCCAGCAGCTTTACAGGGGTCAATCAGCCCCAGCATTTT.

This chain connects TRBV2 to TRBJ2-5; D ambiguous. V was clipped by 8 bases and J by 0 bases, with 7 bases between them. Germline values: CDR1 SNHLY, CDR2 FYNNEI. The CDR3 sequence is 12 residues long. The CDR3 coding sequence is TGTGCCAGCGTAGCCTACCAAGAGACCCAGTACTTC. Residues: CASVAYQETQYF.

This chain uses TRBV15 with TRBJ2-1; no reliable D call. The CDR3 has 15 amino acids. From germline, CDR1 is LNHNV and CDR2 YYDKDF (reference sequence). The V gene lost 1 base and the J gene lost 0 bases, with 7 bases spanning the gap. CDR3 amino acids: CATSRGALSYNEQFF. The CDR3 region has the DNA TGTGCCACCAGCAGAGGCGCCCTCTCCTACAATGAGCAGTTCTTC. The full variable domain, rest sourced from reference TRBV15 and TRBJ2-1, is DAMVIQNPRYQVTQFGKPVTLSCSQTLNHNVMYWYQQKSSQAPKLLFHYYDKDFNNEADTPDNFQSRRPNTSFCFLDIRSPGLGDTAMYLCATSRGALSYNEQFFGPGTRLTVL.

The rearrangement uses TRBV6-4 and TRBJ1-1; 7 nucleotides align to TRBD1. Trimming removed 6 bases from V and 5 bases from J; junction bases left unmatched: 6. Germline V gene data show CDR1 as MRHNA and CDR2 as SNTAGT. CDR3 size: 13 residues. The CDR3 protein is CASSQDRETEAFF. CDR3 nucleotide sequence: TGTGCCAGCAGCCAAGACAGGGAAACTGAAGCTTTCTTT.

The gene calls are TRBV11-3 and TRBJ2-7; 8 nucleotides align to TRBD1. J was trimmed by 12 bases and V by 6 bases; bases with no gene match: 13. Germline CDR1 is SGHNT and CDR2 is YENEEA. The CDR3 extends over 13 amino acids. The CDR3 protein is CASSSGAGGAMYF. The CDR3 DNA follows: TGTGCCAGCAGTTCGGGGGCAGGGGGCGCCATGTACTTC.

The J gene is TRBJ1-5, the V gene TRBV10-1, with D possibly matching TRBD1 (5 bases). V was clipped by 6 bases and J by 0 bases, with 15 bases between them. The CDR3 runs to 16 residues. CDR1 and CDR2 (germline): WNHNN, SYGVQD (reference sequence). CDR3 protein: CASRFGTANSNQPQHF. The CDR3 nucleotides are TGCGCCAGCAGGTTCGGGACTGCCAATAGCAATCAGCCCCAGCATTTT.

The V call is TRBV9, the J call TRBJ1-3; D may be TRBD1 (5 bases). Trimming pared 3 bases from V and 4 bases from J, leaving 14 bases between. Germline V gene lookup returns CDR1 SGDLS and CDR2 YYNGEE. The CDR3 has 15 residues. CDR3 sequence (DNA): TGTGCCAGCAGCGGTGCCAAGGGACTCGGAAACACCATATATTTT. The encoded protein is CASSGAKGLGNTIYF.

The chain combines TRBV5-6 with TRBJ2-1; 9 nucleotides line up with TRBD2. Germline V lookup: CDR1 SGHDT, CDR2 YYEEEE. The CDR3 spans 13 residues. After removal of 7 bases from V and 10 bases from J, the junction contained 9 bases not matched to a gene. Here the CDR3 DNA reads TGTGCCAGCGCCGGCGGGGGGGTCGGAGAGCAGTTCTTC. This sequence encodes CASAGGGVGEQFF.

The chain links TRBV6-1 to TRBJ1-2; D possibly corresponds to TRBD1 (5 bases). CDR3 size: 16 residues. Trimming took 3 bases from V and 3 from J, leaving 17 bases between them. Germline values: CDR1 MNHNS, CDR2 SASEGT. The CDR3 DNA sequence: TGTGCCAGCAGTGAGCAGGGAGGCCAGGTCTACTATGGCTACACCTTC. Translating it yields CASSEQGGQVYYGYTF.

This chain links TRBV19 with TRBJ2-3; the D gene is possibly TRBD2 (5 bases). The CDR3 is made up of 14 amino acids. Per the germline V gene, CDR1 is LNHDA and CDR2 is SQIVND (reference sequence). V lost 3 bases to trimming and J lost 5 bases, with 12 bases between them. This chain's CDR3 is CASSIKGGRDTQYF. CDR3 nucleotide sequence: TGTGCCAGTAGTATCAAGGGTGGGAGAGATACGCAGTATTTT.

The chain combines TRBV30 with TRBJ1-4; D is perhaps TRBD1 (6 bases). Germline V gene sequence: CDR1 GTSNPN, CDR2 SVGIG (reference sequence). The V and J ends lost 3 bases and 5 bases respectively, with 13 bases between them. The CDR3 is made up of 14 amino acids. CDR3 DNA sequence: TGTGCCTGGAGCTTGGACAGTCTCAATGAAAAACTGTTTTTT. This gives the protein CAWSLDSLNEKLFF.

J is TRBJ1-1 and V is TRBV28; D ambiguous. This CDR3 contains 14 residues. V was pared by 3 bases and J by 2 bases, with 10 bases between. Germline loops: CDR1 MDHEN, CDR2 SYDVKM. The chain's CDR3 is CASSLIRDNTEAFF. CDR3 coding DNA: TGTGCCAGCAGTTTGATCCGGGATAACACTGAAGCTTTCTTT.

V is TRBV2 and J is TRBJ1-1, with 9 bases that match TRBD1. J lost 1 base, V lost 8 bases, and 5 bases had no gene match. The CDR3 is 14 residues long. Looked up from germline, CDR1 is SNHLY and CDR2 is FYNNEI. The CDR3 DNA follows: TGTGCCAGCTATCGGGACAGGGCGAACACTGAAGCTTTCTTT. Protein sequence: CASYRDRANTEAFF.

The chain has TRBV6-5 and TRBJ2-7, with TRBD1 as a possible D gene (6 bases). Germline V gives CDR1 MNHEY, CDR2 SVGAGI. V was pared by 2 bases and J by 0 bases, with 8 bases between. CDR3 size: 14 residues. CDR3 amino acids: CASSYGDTSYEQYF. The CDR3 coding sequence is TGTGCCAGCAGTTACGGGGACACCTCCTACGAGCAGTACTTC.

The chain links TRBV15 to TRBJ2-7; 9 bases match TRBD1. Germline V lookup: CDR1 LNHNV, CDR2 YYDKDF (reference sequence). The trim removed 5 bases at V and 1 base at J, leaving 6 bases unmatched. The CDR3 runs to 15 residues. The CDR3 nucleotides are TGTGCCACCAGCGGGGGGGGGACAGGGTCCTACGAGCAGTACTTC. Amino acids: CATSGGGTGSYEQYF.

This rearrangement joins TRBV5-8 to TRBJ1-2, with D possibly matching TRBD1 (6 bases). Trimming took 5 bases from V and 10 from J, leaving 12 bases between them. The CDR3 sequence is 11 residues long. Germline CDR1 SGHTS, CDR2 YDEGEE. The CDR3 DNA reads as TGTGCCAGCAGATCGACAGGCCTCTACACCTTC. This codes for CASRSTGLYTF.

The J gene is TRBJ2-3, the V gene TRBV5-1, with 11 bases identical to TRBD2. V shed 4 bases, J shed 3 bases, and the junction held 4 bases outside the gene matches. Germline CDR1 and CDR2: SGHRS and YFSETQ. CDR3 length: 15 residues. CDR3 DNA sequence: TGCGCCAGCAGCCCGGGACTAGCGGAAACAGATACGCAGTATTTT. This sequence encodes CASSPGLAETDTQYF.

The V and J genes are TRBV15 and TRBJ2-1; 8 nucleotides line up with TRBD2. Trimming at V came to 0 bases and at J to 10 bases, leaving 5 bases not matched to a gene. Germline-derived CDR1 and CDR2 are LNHNV and YYDKDF (reference sequence). The CDR3 has 14 residues. CDR3 sequence (DNA): TGTGCCACCAGCAGAGATTATTCGGGAGGGGAGCAGTTCTTC. It codes for CATSRDYSGGEQFF.

The V gene is TRBV5-1, the J gene TRBJ1-2; TRBD1 matches 10 bases. This CDR3 has 17 amino acids. V was pared by 2 bases and J by 4 bases, with 11 bases of the junction left unmatched. Germline CDR1 is SGHRS and CDR2 is YFSETQ. The CDR3: CASSLTPGQGTSYGYTF. The CDR3, as DNA: TGCGCCAGCAGCTTAACCCCGGGACAGGGGACAAGCTATGGCTACACCTTC.